Listed below are T cell receptor beta chains from one sample, sequenced in a study of shared clonotypes between healthy human individuals. Generated by immunoSEQ multiplex PCR, the TCRdb table keeps only in-frame clones and is missing some. Of under 1,900,000 clones in the sample, approximately 98.5% were seen once. Sample: naive CD4+ T cells sorted from blood. The receptors were sampled from a man aged 30-40 years in good health. Each CDR3 is given with its conserved first and last residue. The D gene is left open where the match is weak. Clone size is given for some rows only: seen once, a few or many times, or a class if the clone is expanded.

CDR3: CASSLAVGQGGNEQFF
DNA: TGCGCCAGCAGCTTGGCAGTCGGACAGGGAGGCAATGAGCAGTTCTTC
V: TRBV5-1
size: -
D: TRBD1
J: TRBJ2-1

CDR3: CASSVRQGRGAGELFF
DNA: TGTGCCAGCAGCGTACGACAGGGACGAGGGGCCGGGGAGCTGTTTTTT
V: TRBV7-9
size: -
D: TRBD1
J: TRBJ2-2

CDR3: CASSFAGRNTGELFF
DNA: TGCGCCAGCAGCTTTGCGGGGAGAAACACCGGGGAGCTGTTTTTT
V: TRBV5-1
size: -
D: -
J: TRBJ2-2

CDR3: CASSLAGGFAEAFF
DNA: TGCGCCAGCAGCTTGGCCGGGGGGTTCGCTGAAGCTTTCTTT
V: TRBV5-1
size: -
D: -
J: TRBJ1-1

CDR3: CASRFYRSYEQYF
DNA: TGCGCCAGCAGATTTTACCGATCCTACGAGCAGTACTTC
V: TRBV10-2
size: -
D: -
J: TRBJ2-7

CDR3: CASSGDPRSSYNEQFF
DNA: TGCGCCAGCAGTGGGGACCCACGGAGCTCCTACAATGAGCAGTTCTTC
V: TRBV5-1
size: -
D: -
J: TRBJ2-1

CDR3: CASSHPGYNEQFF
DNA: TGCGCCAGCAGCCATCCGGGGTACAATGAGCAGTTCTTC
V: TRBV4-1
size: once
D: -
J: TRBJ2-1

CDR3: CASSQSTGTSDSYEQYF
DNA: TGCGCCAGCAGTCAATCCACCGGGACTTCCGACTCCTACGAGCAGTACTTC
V: TRBV23-1
size: -
D: -
J: TRBJ2-7

CDR3: CASSQTGQKPPDTQYF
DNA: TGTGCCAGCAGCCAAACAGGACAAAAACCTCCAGATACGCAGTATTTT
V: TRBV16
size: -
D: -
J: TRBJ2-3

CDR3: CSVEGERQGRYNEQFF
DNA: TGCAGCGTTGAAGGGGAGCGGCAAGGGAGGTACAATGAGCAGTTCTTC
V: TRBV29-1
size: -
D: -
J: TRBJ2-1

CDR3: CASSLETRGRRETQYF
DNA: TGTGCCAGCAGCTTAGAAACCAGGGGTCGTCGGGAGACCCAGTACTTC
V: TRBV11-2
size: -
D: -
J: TRBJ2-5

CDR3: CASERGQGSYEQYF
DNA: TGTGCCAGTGAACGTGGACAGGGCTCCTACGAGCAGTACTTC
V: TRBV9
size: -
D: TRBD1
J: TRBJ2-7

CDR3: CAISDPSAPRAPSSYNEQFF
DNA: TGTGCCATCAGTGACCCCAGCGCACCGAGAGCCCCGAGCTCCTACAATGAGCAGTTCTTC
V: TRBV10-3
size: -
D: -
J: TRBJ2-1

CDR3: CASSFVFGQPQHF
DNA: TGTGCCAGCAGTTTCGTCTTTGGTCAGCCCCAGCATTTT
V: TRBV27
size: once
D: -
J: TRBJ1-5

CDR3: CASSPPWDGNTIYF
DNA: TGTGCCAGCTCACCACCGTGGGATGGAAACACCATATATTTT
V: TRBV18
size: -
D: -
J: TRBJ1-3

CDR3: CASSVGEQYF
DNA: TGTGCCAGCAGTGTGGGCGAGCAGTACTTC
V: TRBV2
size: -
D: -
J: TRBJ2-7

CDR3: CASSLDHHKDTQYF
DNA: TGTGCCAGCAGCTTAGATCACCATAAAGATACGCAGTATTTT
V: TRBV11-2
size: -
D: -
J: TRBJ2-3

CDR3: CASSQTNSYNEQFF
DNA: TGTGCCAGCAGCCAGACTAACTCCTACAATGAGCAGTTCTTC
V: TRBV6-6
size: -
D: -
J: TRBJ2-1

CDR3: CASSGGTSGRRETQYF
DNA: TGTGCCAGCAGCGGGGGGACTAGCGGGAGACGCGAGACCCAGTACTTC
V: TRBV5-4
size: -
D: TRBD2
J: TRBJ2-5

CDR3: CSSVGRHYNEQFF
DNA: TGCAGCTCCGTGGGGCGCCACTACAATGAGCAGTTCTTC
V: TRBV29-1
size: -
D: -
J: TRBJ2-1

CDR3: CASRLSGRETQYF
DNA: TGTGCCAGCAGACTTAGCGGGAGGGAGACCCAGTACTTC
V: TRBV6-5
size: -
D: TRBD2
J: TRBJ2-5

CDR3: CSAGEDTQYF
DNA: TGCAGCGCCGGCGAGGATACGCAGTATTTT
V: TRBV29-1
size: -
D: -
J: TRBJ2-3

CDR3: CAIADRVDQPQHF
DNA: TGTGCCATCGCCGACAGGGTAGATCAGCCCCAGCATTTT
V: TRBV28
size: -
D: TRBD1
J: TRBJ1-5

CDR3: CASSIRSAGGPSEQYF
DNA: TGTGCCAGTAGTATAAGGTCTGCGGGAGGGCCCTCCGAGCAGTACTTC
V: TRBV19
size: -
D: TRBD2
J: TRBJ2-7

CDR3: CASSVLAGVDEQFF
DNA: TGCGCCAGCAGCGTACTAGCGGGAGTGGATGAGCAGTTCTTC
V: TRBV5-1
size: -
D: TRBD2
J: TRBJ2-1

CDR3: CASSLRGVVNEQFF
DNA: TGTGCCAGCAGCTTAAGAGGAGTAGTTAATGAGCAGTTCTTC
V: TRBV11-2
size: -
D: -
J: TRBJ2-1

CDR3: CASSNGTPEKLFF
DNA: TGTGCCAGCAGTAACGGGACACCTGAAAAACTGTTTTTT
V: TRBV28
size: once
D: -
J: TRBJ1-4

CDR3: CASSLGPGPGELFF
DNA: TGTGCCAGCAGCTTAGGTCCAGGGCCCGGGGAGCTGTTTTTT
V: TRBV11-2
size: once
D: -
J: TRBJ2-2

CDR3: CASSSLISGSTEQYF
DNA: TGCGCCAGCAGCTCGCTCATTAGCGGGAGCACCGAGCAGTACTTC
V: TRBV5-1
size: -
D: TRBD2
J: TRBJ2-7

CDR3: CASVKKWLAGTETQYF
DNA: TGTGCCAGCGTTAAAAAGTGGCTAGCGGGGACAGAGACCCAGTACTTC
V: TRBV27
size: -
D: TRBD2
J: TRBJ2-5

CDR3: CASSLGQSWDTQYF
DNA: TGTGCCAGCAGCCTAGGACAGAGCTGGGATACGCAGTATTTT
V: TRBV5-4
size: -
D: -
J: TRBJ2-3

CDR3: CASSESVQVGYEQYF
DNA: TGTGCCAGCAGTGAATCGGTTCAGGTAGGCTACGAGCAGTACTTC
V: TRBV25-1
size: once
D: -
J: TRBJ2-7

CDR3: CASSLGGTVPSGNTIYF
DNA: TGTGCCAGCAGCTTAGGGGGGACGGTACCCTCTGGAAACACCATATATTTT
V: TRBV11-2
size: -
D: -
J: TRBJ1-3